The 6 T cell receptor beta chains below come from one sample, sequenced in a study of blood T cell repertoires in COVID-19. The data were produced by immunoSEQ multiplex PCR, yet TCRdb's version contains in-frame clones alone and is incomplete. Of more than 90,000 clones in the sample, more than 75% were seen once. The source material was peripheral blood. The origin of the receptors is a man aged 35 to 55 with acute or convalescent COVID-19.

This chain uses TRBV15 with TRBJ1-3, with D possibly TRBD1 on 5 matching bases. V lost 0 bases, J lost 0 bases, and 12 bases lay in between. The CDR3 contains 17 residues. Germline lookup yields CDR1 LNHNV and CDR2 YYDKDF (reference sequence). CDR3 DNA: TGTGCCACCAGCAGAGATCCCTTCGGGGGCTCTGGAAACACCATATATTTT. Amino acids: CATSRDPFGGSGNTIYF.

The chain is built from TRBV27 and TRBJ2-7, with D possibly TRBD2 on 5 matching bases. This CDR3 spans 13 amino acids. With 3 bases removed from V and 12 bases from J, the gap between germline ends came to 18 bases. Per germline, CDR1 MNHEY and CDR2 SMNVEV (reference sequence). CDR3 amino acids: CASSFGGLLTMYF. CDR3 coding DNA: TGTGCCAGCAGTTTTGGCGGGCTCTTAACAATGTACTTC.

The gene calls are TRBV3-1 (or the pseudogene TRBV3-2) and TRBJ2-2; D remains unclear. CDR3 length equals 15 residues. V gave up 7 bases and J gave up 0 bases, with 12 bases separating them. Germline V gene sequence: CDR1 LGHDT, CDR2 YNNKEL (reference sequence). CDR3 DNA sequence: TGTGCCAGCAAAGCGAGAGAGACGAACACCGGGGAGCTGTTTTTT. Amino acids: CASKARETNTGELFF.

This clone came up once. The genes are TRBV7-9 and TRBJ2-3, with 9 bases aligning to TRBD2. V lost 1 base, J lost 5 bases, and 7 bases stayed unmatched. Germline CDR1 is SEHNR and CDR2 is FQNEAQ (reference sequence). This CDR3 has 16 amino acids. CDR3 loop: CASSLVAGGLKDTQYF. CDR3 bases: TGTGCCAGCAGCTTAGTGGCGGGAGGGCTAAAAGATACGCAGTATTTT.

CDR3 region: CASSLRRGQETQYF. CDR3 nucleotides: TGTGCCAGCAGCCTTAGGAGGGGACAAGAGACCCAGTACTTC. The rearrangement uses TRBV7-2 and TRBJ2-5; D is perhaps TRBD2 (6 bases). CDR1 and CDR2 from the germline V gene are SGHTA and FQGNSA. This CDR3 spans 14 amino acids. Trimming left V 5 bases short and J 2 bases short, with 12 bases between.

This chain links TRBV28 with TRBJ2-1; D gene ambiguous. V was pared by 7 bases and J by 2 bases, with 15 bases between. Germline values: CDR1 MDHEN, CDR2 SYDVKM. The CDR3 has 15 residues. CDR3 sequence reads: CASTDPRSTYNEQFF. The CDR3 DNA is TGTGCCAGCACCGACCCGCGGAGTACCTACAATGAGCAGTTCTTC.